This T cell receptor beta chain is from a study of Ad26.COV2.S vaccination and SARS-CoV-2 variants. The sample's treatment: roughly 20 received Ad26.COV2.S at low or high dose, single or two shots; five or six received placebo; per-sample allocation not given. Sampling was done on day 63 after the first vaccine or placebo injection. The table came from immunoSEQ multiplex PCR; TCRdb's copy has only in-frame clones and leaves some out. Here the sample spans about 440,000 clones, less than 95% being singletons. V was pared by 6 bases and J by 3 bases, with 11 bases between. The CDR3 has 14 residues. Germline V gene sequence: CDR1 KGHSH, CDR2 LQKENI.

Material: peripheral blood, obtained in a trial of Ad26.COV2.S vaccine versus placebo. The J gene is TRBJ2-2, the V gene TRBV18, with no clear D. The sequence derives from a person between 18 and 59 years old who received the Ad26.COV2.S COVID-19 vaccine or a placebo. The CDR3 DNA reads TGTGCCAGCTCCCCAAGGGTGGACACCGGGGAGCTGTTTTTT. Protein: CASSPRVDTGELFF.